This passage covers 10 T cell receptor beta chains from one sample sequenced in a study of cytomegalovirus exposure and HLA in healthy donors (dated by TCRdb to about 2017). The library was produced with the immunoSEQ multiplex PCR assay. A mixture of 60 forward primers for TCR Vbeta segments and 13 reverse primers for TCR Jbeta segments was used in the multiplex PCR. TCRdb obtained this table from immuneACCESS and retained in-frame rearrangements with V and J assigned. These tables miss some clones; where compared with another copy, unresolved V genes account for less than half of the shortfall, and the remainder is unexplained. The sample has just over 150,000 clones on record, 80% of them singletons. 6.3% of the sample is in the top ten clones. The sample was PBMCs. The source is a male donor in good health and CMV-seropositive.

J is TRBJ2-5 and V is TRBV5-1, with D maybe TRBD2 (6 bases). CDR1 is SGHRS and CDR2 is YFSETQ in the germline V gene. The CDR3 extends over 16 amino acids. V lost 0 bases to trimming and J lost 4 bases, with 16 bases between them. The CDR3 loop is CASSLDGAPGGETQYF. DNA for the CDR3: TGCGCCAGCAGCTTGGATGGGGCCCCCGGGGGAGAGACCCAGTACTTC.

This clone was observed a few times. V usage is TRBV7-2 and J usage is TRBJ2-5; D ambiguous. CDR3 size: 12 residues. Trimming took 5 bases from V and 0 from J, leaving 4 bases between them. CDR1 and CDR2 (germline): SGHTA, FQGNSA. CDR3 DNA sequence: TGTGCCAGCAGCCAGTACCAAGAGACCCAGTACTTC. Protein product: CASSQYQETQYF.

V is TRBV27 and J is TRBJ2-5; 8 nucleotides line up with TRBD2. Trimming took 5 bases from V and 5 from J; bases not matched to a gene: 19. CDR1 and CDR2 from the germline V gene are MNHEY and SMNVEV (reference sequence). This CDR3 has 18 amino acids. The DNA for the CDR3 is TGTGCCAGCAGTCCGATTCTCCTTTTAGCGGGAAGCGGGGAGACCCAGTACTTC. Its protein is CASSPILLLAGSGETQYF.

The chain links TRBV5-1 to TRBJ1-2; a possible D gene is TRBD1 (5 bases). Germline lookup yields CDR1 SGHRS and CDR2 YFSETQ. The CDR3 spans 19 residues. V shed 6 bases and J shed 5 bases, with 32 bases lying between them. Written as DNA, the CDR3 is TGCGCCAGCACCGAGACAGACATCTTCGCCCCTCCTTTCCTATATGGCTACACCTTC. Translated: CASTETDIFAPPFLYGYTF.

The rearrangement links TRBV14 to TRBJ1-3; possibly TRBD1 for D (6 bases). CDR1 is SGHDN, CDR2 FVKESK, per germline. The ends were cut back, 6 bases at V and 2 bases at J, with 8 bases in the middle. This CDR3 is 13 amino acids long. DNA for the CDR3: TGTGCCAGCAGTCCAGGGGCTGGAAACACCATATATTTT. Translation: CASSPGAGNTIYF. Full variable domain (outside the CDR3, taken from reference TRBV14 and TRBJ1-3): EAGVTQFPSHSVIEKGQTVTLRCDPISGHDNLYWYRRVMGKEIKFLLHFVKESKQDESGMPNNRFLAERTGGTYSTLKVQPAELEDSGVYFCASSPGAGNTIYFGEGSWLTVV.

This clone has only one observation. The chain carries TRBV11-3 and TRBJ2-5, with 9 bases lining up with TRBD1. Germline values: CDR1 SGHNT, CDR2 YENEEA. This CDR3 has 17 amino acids. Trimming cost V 4 bases and J 4 bases; bases outside gene matches: 13. DNA for the CDR3: TGTGCCAGCAGCTCCACCGGGACAGGGAGGCTTGGAGAGACCCAGTACTTC. Encoded protein: CASSSTGTGRLGETQYF.

The rearrangement links TRBV5-1 to TRBJ2-7; 9 positions agree with TRBD1. The V gene end was trimmed by 3 bases and the J gene end by 2 bases; junction bases not matched to a gene: 6. Germline V gene data show CDR1 as SGHRS and CDR2 as YFSETQ. The CDR3 extends over 15 amino acids. The CDR3 DNA follows: TGCGCCAGCAGCTGGGGACAGGGCTTACCCTACGAGCAGTACTTC. Translated, it gives CASSWGQGLPYEQYF.

This chain joins TRBV30 and TRBJ1-4, with TRBD1 identical over 10 bases. Losses at the gene ends were 1 base for V and 11 bases for J; bases not matched to a gene: 7. The CDR3 covers 14 residues. Germline-derived CDR1 and CDR2 are GTSNPN and SVGIG (reference sequence). CDR3 protein: CAWSARQGAGKLFF. Written as DNA, the CDR3 is TGTGCCTGGAGTGCCCGACAGGGGGCTGGGAAACTGTTTTTT.

The chain has TRBV28 and TRBJ2-7; perhaps TRBD1 as D (5 bases). V lost 6 bases to trimming and J lost 2 bases, with 14 bases between them. CDR1 is MDHEN and CDR2 is SYDVKM in the germline V gene. This CDR3 contains 14 residues. The CDR3 is CASRLTGPTYEQYF. The CDR3 DNA sequence: TGTGCCAGCAGACTCACAGGACCGACCTACGAGCAGTACTTC. The whole variable domain, filled in from reference TRBV28 and TRBJ2-7, reads DVKVTQSSRYLVKRTGEKVFLECVQDMDHENMFWYRQDPGLGLRLIYFSYDVKMKEKGDIPEGYSVSREKKERFSLILESASTNQTSMYLCASRLTGPTYEQYFGPGTRLTVT.

The rearrangement links TRBV4-2 to TRBJ2-1; 15 bases match TRBD2. Germline V lookup: CDR1 LGHNA, CDR2 YNFKEQ. This CDR3 has 16 amino acids. After removal of 4 bases from V and 6 bases from J, the junction contained 4 bases not matched to a gene. CDR3: CASSPGLAGGINEQFF. The CDR3 DNA reads TGTGCCAGCAGCCCGGGACTAGCGGGAGGTATCAATGAGCAGTTCTTC.